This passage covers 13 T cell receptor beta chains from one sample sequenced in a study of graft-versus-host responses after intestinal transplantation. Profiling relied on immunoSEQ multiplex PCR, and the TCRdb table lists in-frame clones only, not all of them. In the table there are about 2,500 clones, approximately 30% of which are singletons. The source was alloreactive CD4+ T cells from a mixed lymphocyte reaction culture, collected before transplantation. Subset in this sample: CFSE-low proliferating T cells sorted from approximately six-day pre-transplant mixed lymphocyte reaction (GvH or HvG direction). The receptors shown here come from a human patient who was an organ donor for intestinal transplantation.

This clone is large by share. The CDR3 DNA is TGTGCCGCCGGGGGGAACACCGGGGAGCTGTTTTTT. It codes for CAAGGNTGELFF. This chain uses TRBV28 with TRBJ2-2; D is possibly TRBD2 (6 bases). Germline V gene lookup returns CDR1 MDHEN and CDR2 SYDVKM. The CDR3 extends over 12 amino acids. Trimming removed 11 bases from V and 1 base from J, with 8 bases in between.

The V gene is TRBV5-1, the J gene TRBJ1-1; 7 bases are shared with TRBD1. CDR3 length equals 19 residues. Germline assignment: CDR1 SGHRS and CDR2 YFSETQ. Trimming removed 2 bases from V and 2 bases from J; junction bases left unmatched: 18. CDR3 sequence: CASSLVFGEDRPHNTEAFF. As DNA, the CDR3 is TGCGCCAGCAGCTTAGTGTTCGGGGAGGACAGGCCCCATAACACTGAAGCTTTCTTT.

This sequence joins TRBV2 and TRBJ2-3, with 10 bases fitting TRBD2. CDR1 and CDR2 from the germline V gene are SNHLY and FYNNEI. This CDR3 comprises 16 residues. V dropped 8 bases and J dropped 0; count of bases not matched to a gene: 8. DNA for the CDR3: TGTGCCAGCGGATTAATAGCGGGAGGTAGCACAGATACGCAGTATTTT. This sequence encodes CASGLIAGGSTDTQYF.

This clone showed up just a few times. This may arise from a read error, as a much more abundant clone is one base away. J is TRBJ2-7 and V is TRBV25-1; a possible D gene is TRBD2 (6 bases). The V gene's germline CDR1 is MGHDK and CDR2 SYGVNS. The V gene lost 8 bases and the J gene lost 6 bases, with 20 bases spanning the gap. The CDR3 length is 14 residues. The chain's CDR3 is CASCQGGYLGEQYF. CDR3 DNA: TGTGCCAGCTGCCAGGGAGGCTATCTAGGCGAGCAGTACTTC.

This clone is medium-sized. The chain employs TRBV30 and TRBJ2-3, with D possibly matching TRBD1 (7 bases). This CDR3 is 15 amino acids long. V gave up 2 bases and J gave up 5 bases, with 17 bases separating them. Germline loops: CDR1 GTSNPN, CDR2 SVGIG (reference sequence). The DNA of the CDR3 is TGTGCCTGGAGTACAGGGGACTCCATTGGAGATACGCAGTATTTT. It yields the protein CAWSTGDSIGDTQYF.

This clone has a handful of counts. The CDR3, as DNA: TGTGCCTGGAGGGTCGGAGGGGATACGCAGTATTTT. Residues: CAWRVGGDTQYF. The chain is built from TRBV30 and TRBJ2-3; D is possibly TRBD2 (6 bases). The germline V and J ends were trimmed by 3 bases and 6 bases, with 10 bases remaining between them. Germline V CDR1 and CDR2: GTSNPN, SVGIG (reference sequence). The CDR3 spans 12 residues.

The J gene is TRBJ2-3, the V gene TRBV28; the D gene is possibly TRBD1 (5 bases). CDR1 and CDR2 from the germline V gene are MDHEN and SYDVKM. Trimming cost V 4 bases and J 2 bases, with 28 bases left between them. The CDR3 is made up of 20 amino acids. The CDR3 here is CASSSPFPSPRQHPTDTQYF. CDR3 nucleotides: TGTGCCAGCAGTTCACCTTTCCCCTCTCCTCGACAGCACCCCACAGATACGCAGTATTTT.

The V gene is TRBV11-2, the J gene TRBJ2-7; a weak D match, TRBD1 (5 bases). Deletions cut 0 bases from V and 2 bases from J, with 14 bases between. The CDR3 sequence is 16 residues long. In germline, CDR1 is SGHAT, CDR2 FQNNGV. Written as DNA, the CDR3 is TGTGCCAGCAGCTTAGACTTCCCAGGGATTACCTACGAGCAGTACTTC. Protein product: CASSLDFPGITYEQYF.

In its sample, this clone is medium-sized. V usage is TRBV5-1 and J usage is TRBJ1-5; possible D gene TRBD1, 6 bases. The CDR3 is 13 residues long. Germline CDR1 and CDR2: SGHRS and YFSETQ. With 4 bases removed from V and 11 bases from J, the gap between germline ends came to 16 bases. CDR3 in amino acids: CASSPAGGATQHF. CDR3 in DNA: TGCGCCAGCAGCCCGGCGGGGGGCGCGACCCAGCATTTT.

CDR3 DNA sequence: TGTGCCAGCAGCCCTTATGCGGGTCAAGCCTACGAGCAGTACTTC. Translated, it gives CASSPYAGQAYEQYF. The chain joins TRBV28 to TRBJ2-7; a possible D gene is TRBD2 (5 bases). Between the trimmed V and J ends, which lost 6 bases and 2 bases, there was a span of 17 bases. The CDR3 is made up of 15 amino acids. Per the germline V gene, CDR1 is MDHEN and CDR2 is SYDVKM. Complete variable domain (other parts from reference TRBV28 and TRBJ2-7): DVKVTQSSRYLVKRTGEKVFLECVQDMDHENMFWYRQDPGLGLRLIYFSYDVKMKEKGDIPEGYSVSREKKERFSLILESASTNQTSMYLCASSPYAGQAYEQYFGPGTRLTVT.

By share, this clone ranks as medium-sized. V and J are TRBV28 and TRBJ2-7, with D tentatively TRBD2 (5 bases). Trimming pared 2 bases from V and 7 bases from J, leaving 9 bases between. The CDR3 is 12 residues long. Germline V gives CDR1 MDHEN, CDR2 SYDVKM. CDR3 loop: CASSLIREEQYF. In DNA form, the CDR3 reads TGTGCCAGCAGTTTAATACGGGAAGAGCAGTACTTC.

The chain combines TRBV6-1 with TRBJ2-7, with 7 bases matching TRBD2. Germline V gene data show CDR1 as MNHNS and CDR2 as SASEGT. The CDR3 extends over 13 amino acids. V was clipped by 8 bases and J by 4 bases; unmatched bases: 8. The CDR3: CASGRGLSYEQYF. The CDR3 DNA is TGTGCCAGCGGGAGGGGCTTAAGTTACGAGCAGTACTTC.

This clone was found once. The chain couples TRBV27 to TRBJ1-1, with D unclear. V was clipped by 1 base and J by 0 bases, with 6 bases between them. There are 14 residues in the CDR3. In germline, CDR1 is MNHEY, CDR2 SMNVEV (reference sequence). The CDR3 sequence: CASSLYALNTEAFF. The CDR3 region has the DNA TGTGCCAGCAGTTTATACGCGTTGAACACTGAAGCTTTCTTT.